This T cell receptor beta chain was recovered during a study of a mutant IDH1 vaccine in newly diagnosed glioma. This table comes from immunoSEQ multiplex PCR, and its TCRdb copy is limited to in-frame clones, with some not included. The sample shows tens of thousands of clones, approximately 93% of them seen only once. Sample time point: baseline, week 1 (first vaccination visit). Treatment of the sample: pre-vaccination baseline after standard-of-care therapy. Germline CDR1 is KGHSH and CDR2 is LQKENI. This CDR3 comprises 17 residues. V lost 3 bases and J lost 3; bases outside the gene matches: 11. This TCR was recovered from a man aged 30 to 45 with glioma. This sample comprised PBMCs, obtained from a glioma patient treated with radiotherapy, temozolomide or both. This chain connects TRBV18 to TRBJ2-1; 7 bases fit TRBD1. The DNA of the CDR3 is TGTGCCAGCTCACCCCCCGCGACCGGGACAGTCTACAATGAGCAGTTCTTC. As protein: CASSPPATGTVYNEQFF. Based on the CDR3 plus reference TRBV18 and TRBJ2-1, the full variable domain is NAGVMQNPRHLVRRRGQEARLRCSPMKGHSHVYWYRQLPEEGLKFMVYLQKENIIDESGMPKERFSAEFPKEGPSILRIQQVVRGDSAAYFCASSPPATGTVYNEQFFGPGTRLTVL.